This T cell receptor beta chain was captured in a study of cytomegalovirus exposure and HLA in healthy donors. Study results and limitations: The availability of immune exposure information extended only to CMV serostatus. Researchers reported in a later analysis that a missense DCLRE1C variant was tied to TCR beta V- and J-gene trimming.

The PCR employed 60 Vbeta primers together with 13 Jbeta primers. Profiled with immunoSEQ multiplex PCR; TCRdb holds only in-frame clones, not every one. The sample records about 160,000 clones, around nine tenths being singletons. This CDR3 comprises 13 residues. Trimming shortened V by 2 bases and J by 7 bases, and 8 bases separated the two germline ends. Germline assignment: CDR1 MNHNS and CDR2 SASEGT. In the case of this clone: Its specificity is unknown.

The chain is built from TRBV6-1 and TRBJ1-4; D unclear. Input material: PBMCs. The clonotype comes from a woman aged 18-30 years in good health and CMV-seronegative. CDR3 sequence (DNA): TGTGCCAGCAGTGAACGGGAGTCTGAAAAACTGTTTTTT. This gives the protein CASSERESEKLFF.